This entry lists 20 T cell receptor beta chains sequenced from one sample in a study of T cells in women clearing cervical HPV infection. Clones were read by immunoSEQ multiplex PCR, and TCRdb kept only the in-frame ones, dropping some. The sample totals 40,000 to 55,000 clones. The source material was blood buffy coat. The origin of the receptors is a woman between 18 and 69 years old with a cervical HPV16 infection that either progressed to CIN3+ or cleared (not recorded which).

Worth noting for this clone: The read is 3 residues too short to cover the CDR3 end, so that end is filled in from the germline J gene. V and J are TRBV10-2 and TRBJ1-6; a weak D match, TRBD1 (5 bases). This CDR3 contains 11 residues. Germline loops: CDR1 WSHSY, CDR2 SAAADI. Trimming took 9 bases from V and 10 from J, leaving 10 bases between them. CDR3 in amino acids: CASGASSPLHF. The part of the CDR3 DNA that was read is TGCGCCAGTGGGGCCAGCTCACCC.

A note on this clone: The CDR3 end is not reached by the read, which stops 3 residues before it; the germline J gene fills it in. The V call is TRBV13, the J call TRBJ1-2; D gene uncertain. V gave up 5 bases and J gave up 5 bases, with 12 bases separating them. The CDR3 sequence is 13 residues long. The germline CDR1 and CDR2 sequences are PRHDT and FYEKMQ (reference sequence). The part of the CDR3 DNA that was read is TGTGCCAGCAGCCGTCCCCAGTTATATGGC. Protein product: CASSRPQLYG. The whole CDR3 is CASSRPQLYGYTF.

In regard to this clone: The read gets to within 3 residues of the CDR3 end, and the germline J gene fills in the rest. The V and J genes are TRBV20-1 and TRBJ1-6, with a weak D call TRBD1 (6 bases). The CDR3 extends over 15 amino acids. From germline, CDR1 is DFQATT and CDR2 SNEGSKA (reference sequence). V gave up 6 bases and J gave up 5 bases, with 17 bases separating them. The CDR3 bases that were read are TGCAGTGCCCAACTTGGGACATCGGATAATTCACCC. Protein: CSAQLGTSDNSP. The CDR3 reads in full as CSAQLGTSDNSPLHF.

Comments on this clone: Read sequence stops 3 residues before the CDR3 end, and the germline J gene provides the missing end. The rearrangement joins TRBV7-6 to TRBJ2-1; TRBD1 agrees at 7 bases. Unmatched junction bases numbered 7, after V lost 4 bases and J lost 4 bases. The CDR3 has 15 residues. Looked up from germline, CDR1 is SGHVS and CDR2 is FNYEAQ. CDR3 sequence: CASSSRDSPYNEQFF. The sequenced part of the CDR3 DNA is TGTGCCAGCAGCTCCCGGGACAGTCCTTACAATGAG.

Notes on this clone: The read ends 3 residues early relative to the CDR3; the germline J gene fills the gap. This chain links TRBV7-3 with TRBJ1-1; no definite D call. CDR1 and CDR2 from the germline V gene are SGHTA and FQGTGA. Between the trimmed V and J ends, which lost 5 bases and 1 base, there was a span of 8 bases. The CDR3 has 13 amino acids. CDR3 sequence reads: CASSATRNTEAFF. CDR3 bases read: TGTGCCAGCAGCGCCACCAGGAACACTGAA.

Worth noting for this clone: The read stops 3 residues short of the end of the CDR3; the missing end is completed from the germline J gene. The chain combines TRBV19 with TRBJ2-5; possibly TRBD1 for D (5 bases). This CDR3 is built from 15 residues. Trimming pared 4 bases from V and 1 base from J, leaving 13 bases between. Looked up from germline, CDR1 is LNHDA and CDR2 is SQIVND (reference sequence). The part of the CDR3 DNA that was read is TGTGCCAGTAGTAGTCGACAGTACTCCCAAGAGACC. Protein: CASSSRQYSQET. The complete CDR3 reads CASSSRQYSQETQYF.

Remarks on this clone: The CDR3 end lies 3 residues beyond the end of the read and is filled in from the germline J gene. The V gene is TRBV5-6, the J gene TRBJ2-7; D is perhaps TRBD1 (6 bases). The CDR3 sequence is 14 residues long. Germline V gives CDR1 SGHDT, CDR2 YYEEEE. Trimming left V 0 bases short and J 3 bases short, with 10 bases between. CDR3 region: CASSLGGQYYEQYF. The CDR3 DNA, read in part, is TGTGCCAGCAGCTTGGGGGGGCAGTACTACGAG.

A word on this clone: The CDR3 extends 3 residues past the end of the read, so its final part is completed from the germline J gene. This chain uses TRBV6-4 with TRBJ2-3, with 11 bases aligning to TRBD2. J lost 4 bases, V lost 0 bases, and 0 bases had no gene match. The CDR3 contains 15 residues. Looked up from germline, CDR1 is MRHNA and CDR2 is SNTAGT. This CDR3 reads CASSDSSGGADTQYF. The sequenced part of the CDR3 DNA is TGTGCCAGCAGTGACTCTAGCGGGGGGGCAGATACG.

CDR3 in amino acids: CAISVGLGAAEAFF. The covered CDR3 bases are TGTGCCATCAGTGTAGGGTTGGGGGCCGCTGAA. V gene TRBV10-3 combines with J gene TRBJ1-1; a possible D gene is TRBD1 (6 bases). Read data end 3 residues before the CDR3 end; the end is taken from the germline J gene. The CDR3 is made up of 14 amino acids. CDR1 and CDR2 from the germline V gene are ENHRY and SYGVKD. Trimming took 4 bases from V and 6 from J, leaving 15 bases between them.

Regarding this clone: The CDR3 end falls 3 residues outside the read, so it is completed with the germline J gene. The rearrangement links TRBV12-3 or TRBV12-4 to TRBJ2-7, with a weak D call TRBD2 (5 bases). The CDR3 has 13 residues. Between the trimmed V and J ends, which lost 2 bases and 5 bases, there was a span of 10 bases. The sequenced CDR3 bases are TGTGCCAGCAGTTTAAGAGGGCCCAACGAG. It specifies CASSLRGPNE. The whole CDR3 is CASSLRGPNEQYF.

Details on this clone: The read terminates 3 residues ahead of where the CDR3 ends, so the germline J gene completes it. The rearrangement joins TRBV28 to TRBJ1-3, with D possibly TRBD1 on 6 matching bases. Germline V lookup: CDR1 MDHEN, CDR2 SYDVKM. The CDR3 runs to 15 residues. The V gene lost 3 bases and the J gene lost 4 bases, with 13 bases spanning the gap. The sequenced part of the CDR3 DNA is TGTGCCAGCAGTTTCAGGGGTTTGGGAGGAAACACC. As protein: CASSFRGLGGNT. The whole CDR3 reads CASSFRGLGGNTIYF. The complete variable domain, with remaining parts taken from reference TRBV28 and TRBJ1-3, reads DVKVTQSSRYLVKRTGEKVFLECVQDMDHENMFWYRQDPGLGLRLIYFSYDVKMKEKGDIPEGYSVSREKKERFSLILESASTNQTSMYLCASSFRGLGGNTIYFGEGSWLTVV.

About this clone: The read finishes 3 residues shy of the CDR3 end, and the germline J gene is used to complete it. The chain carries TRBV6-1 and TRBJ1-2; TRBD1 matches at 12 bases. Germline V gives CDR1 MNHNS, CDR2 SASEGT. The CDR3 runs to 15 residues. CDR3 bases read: TGTGCCAGCAGTGAATCCGGGACAGGGGGCTACGAC. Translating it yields CASSESGTGGYD. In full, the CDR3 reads CASSESGTGGYDYTF.

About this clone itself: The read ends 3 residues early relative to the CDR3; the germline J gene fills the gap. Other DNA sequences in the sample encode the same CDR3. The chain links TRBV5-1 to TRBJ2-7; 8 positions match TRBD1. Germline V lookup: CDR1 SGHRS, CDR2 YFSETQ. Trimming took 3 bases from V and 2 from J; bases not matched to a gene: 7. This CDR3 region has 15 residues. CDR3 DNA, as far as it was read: TGCGCCAGCAGCTCCGAAGGGACAGGCCCCTACGAG. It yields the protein CASSSEGTGPYE. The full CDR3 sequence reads CASSSEGTGPYEQYF.

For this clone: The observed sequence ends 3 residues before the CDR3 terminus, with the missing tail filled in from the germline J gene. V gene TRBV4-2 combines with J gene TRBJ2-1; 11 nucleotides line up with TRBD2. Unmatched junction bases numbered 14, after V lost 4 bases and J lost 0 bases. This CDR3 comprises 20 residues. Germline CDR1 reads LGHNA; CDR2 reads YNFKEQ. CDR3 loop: CASSLPSSGGSFSSYNEQFF. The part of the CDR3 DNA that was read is TGTGCCAGCAGCCTACCGTCTAGCGGGGGGTCTTTCAGCTCCTACAATGAG.

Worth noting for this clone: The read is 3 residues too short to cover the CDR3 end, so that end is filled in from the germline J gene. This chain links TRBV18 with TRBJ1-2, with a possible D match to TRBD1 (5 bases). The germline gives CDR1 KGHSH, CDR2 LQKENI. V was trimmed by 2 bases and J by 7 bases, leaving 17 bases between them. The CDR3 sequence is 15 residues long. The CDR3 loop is CASSPGLSAGFGYTF. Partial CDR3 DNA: TGTGCCAGCTCACCAGGTTTATCGGCAGGGTTTGGC.

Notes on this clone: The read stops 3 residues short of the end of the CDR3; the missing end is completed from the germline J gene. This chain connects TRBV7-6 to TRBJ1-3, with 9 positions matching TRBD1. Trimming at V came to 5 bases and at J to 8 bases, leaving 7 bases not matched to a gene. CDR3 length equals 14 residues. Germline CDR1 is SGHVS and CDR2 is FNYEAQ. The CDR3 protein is CASSVRDREDTIYF. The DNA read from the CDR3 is TGTGCCAGCAGCGTTAGGGACAGGGAAGACACC. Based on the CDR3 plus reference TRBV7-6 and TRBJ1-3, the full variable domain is GAGVSQSPRYKVTKRGQDVALRCDPISGHVSLYWYRQALGQGPEFLTYFNYEAQQDKSGLPNDRFSAERPEGSISTLTIQRTEQRDSAMYRCASSVRDREDTIYFGEGSWLTVV.

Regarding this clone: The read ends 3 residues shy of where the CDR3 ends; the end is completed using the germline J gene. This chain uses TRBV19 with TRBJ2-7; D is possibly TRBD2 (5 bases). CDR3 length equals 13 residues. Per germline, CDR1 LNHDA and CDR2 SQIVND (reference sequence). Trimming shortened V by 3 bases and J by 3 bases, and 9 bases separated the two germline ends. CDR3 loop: CASSIATNYEQYF. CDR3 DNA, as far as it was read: TGTGCCAGTAGTATCGCGACTAACTACGAG. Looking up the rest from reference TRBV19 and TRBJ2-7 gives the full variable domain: DGGITQSPKYLFRKEGQNVTLSCEQNLNHDAMYWYRQDPGQGLRLIYYSQIVNDFQKGDIAEGYSVSREKKESFPLTVTSAQKNPTAFYLCASSIATNYEQYFGPGTRLTVT.

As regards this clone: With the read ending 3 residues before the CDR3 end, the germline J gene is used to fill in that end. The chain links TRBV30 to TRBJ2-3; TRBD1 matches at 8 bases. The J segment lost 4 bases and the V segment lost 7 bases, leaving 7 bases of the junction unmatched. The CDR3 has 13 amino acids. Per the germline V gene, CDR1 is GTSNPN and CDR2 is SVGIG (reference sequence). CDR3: CASTDRDADTQYF. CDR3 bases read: TGTGCCTCTACGGACAGGGACGCAGATACG.

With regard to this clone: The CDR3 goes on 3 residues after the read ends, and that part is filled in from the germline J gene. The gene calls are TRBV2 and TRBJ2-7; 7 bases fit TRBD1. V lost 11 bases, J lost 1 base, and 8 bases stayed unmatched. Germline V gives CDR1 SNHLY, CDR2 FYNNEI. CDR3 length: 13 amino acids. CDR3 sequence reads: CAGRDSLSYEQYF. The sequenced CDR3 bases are TGTGCCGGACGGGACAGTCTTTCCTACGAG.

CDR3 region: CASKMAGSSYEQYF. Incomplete CDR3 DNA: TGCGCCAGCAAAATGGCTGGTTCCTCCTACGAG. The rearrangement uses TRBV5-1 and TRBJ2-7; D is unresolved. The read ends 3 residues early relative to the CDR3; the germline J gene fills the gap. The length of the CDR3 is 14 residues. CDR1 SGHRS and CDR2 YFSETQ come from the germline V gene. The V and J ends lost 6 bases and 0 bases respectively, with 13 bases between them.